The 19 T cell receptor beta chains given below trace back to one sample, sequenced in a study of cytomegalovirus exposure and HLA in healthy donors. Both 60 Vbeta primers and 13 Jbeta primers went into the PCR. Measured with immunoSEQ multiplex PCR; TCRdb has only the in-frame clones, and not every one. The sample records roughly 200,000 clones, roughly 13% being singletons. Sequenced sample: PBMCs. These receptors were obtained from a man aged 50 to 60 in good health and CMV-seropositive.

The chain carries TRBV2 and TRBJ2-1; 9 positions agree with TRBD1. Germline loops: CDR1 SNHLY, CDR2 FYNNEI. Trimming took 4 bases from V and 6 from J; bases not matched to a gene: 7. There are 15 residues in the CDR3. The CDR3 DNA follows: TGTGCCAGCAGTGCGGGACAGGGTGTTTCCAATGAGCAGTTCTTC. This encodes CASSAGQGVSNEQFF. Drawing the rest from reference TRBV2 and TRBJ2-1, the complete variable domain is EPEVTQTPSHQVTQMGQEVILRCVPISNHLYFYWYRQILGQKVEFLVSFYNNEISEKSEIFDDQFSVERPDGSNFTLKIRSTKLEDSAMYFCASSAGQGVSNEQFFGPGTRLTVL.

The chain's CDR3 is CASSWGRGAGELFF. Here the CDR3 DNA reads TGTGCCAGCAGCTGGGGGAGGGGTGCCGGGGAGCTGTTTTTT. The chain recombines TRBV7-9 with TRBJ2-2; 7 positions match TRBD2. Trimming cost V 4 bases and J 6 bases; bases outside gene matches: 5. The CDR3 has 14 residues. From germline, CDR1 is SEHNR and CDR2 FQNEAQ (reference sequence).

Only a few counts were recorded for this clone. The chain combines TRBV27 with TRBJ2-3; 11 nucleotides match TRBD1. Germline V gene lookup returns CDR1 MNHEY and CDR2 SMNVEV (reference sequence). The CDR3 has 15 amino acids. V lost 5 bases, J lost 5 bases, and 6 bases stayed unmatched. This CDR3 is CASSDQDRGQDTQYF. The CDR3 DNA is TGTGCCAGCAGTGACCAGGACAGGGGGCAAGATACGCAGTATTTT.

The chain links TRBV27 to TRBJ1-6; D possibly corresponds to TRBD1 (6 bases). Trimming shortened V by 5 bases and J by 7 bases, and 9 bases separated the two germline ends. The CDR3 consists of 13 residues. Germline V gene data show CDR1 as MNHEY and CDR2 as SMNVEV (reference sequence). CDR3 sequence: CASSRTENSPLHF. CDR3 DNA sequence: TGTGCCAGCAGTCGGACAGAAAATTCACCCCTCCACTTT.

This sequence joins TRBV11-2 and TRBJ2-1, with 10 bases fitting TRBD1. The CDR3 consists of 14 residues. Germline CDR1 SGHAT, CDR2 FQNNGV. V was pared by 5 bases and J by 6 bases, with 4 bases of the junction left unmatched. The CDR3 loop reads CASSPRDRGNEQFF. The CDR3 coding sequence is TGTGCCAGCAGCCCCCGGGACAGGGGCAATGAGCAGTTCTTC.

This clone occurred a few times. This chain uses TRBV9 with TRBJ2-1; D is undetermined. Germline V CDR1 and CDR2: SGDLS, YYNGEE. V lost 2 bases and J lost 0, with 3 bases in between. The CDR3 runs 13 residues. This CDR3 reads CASSVRSYNEQFF. The CDR3 DNA reads TGTGCCAGCAGCGTCCGCTCCTACAATGAGCAGTTCTTC.

This clone was seen a handful of times. At the DNA level, this CDR3 is encoded by other sequences in the same sample as well. This chain uses TRBV6-5 with TRBJ1-5; D gene uncertain. This CDR3 region has 12 residues. V was shortened by 4 bases and J by 4 bases, with 5 bases between the two germline ends. CDR1 is MNHEY and CDR2 is SVGAGI in the germline V gene. In DNA, the CDR3 is TGTGCCAGCAGTTCCGGTAATCAGCCCCAGCATTTT. Protein: CASSSGNQPQHF.

The chain employs TRBV7-9 and TRBJ2-1; 8 bases line up with TRBD1. The V segment lost 3 bases and the J segment 7 bases; nucleotides outside the gene matches: 5. Germline CDR1 reads SEHNR; CDR2 reads FQNEAQ (reference sequence). This CDR3 is built from 14 residues. The CDR3 is CASSFGQGENEQFF. The CDR3, as DNA: TGTGCCAGCAGCTTTGGACAGGGAGAGAATGAGCAGTTCTTC.

The chain links TRBV4-3 to TRBJ1-2, with D hard to call. Between the trimmed V and J ends, which lost 0 bases and 8 bases, there was a span of 10 bases. The CDR3 extends over 13 amino acids. Germline V gene lookup returns CDR1 LGHNA and CDR2 YSLEER. The CDR3, as DNA: TGCGCCAGCAGCCAAGATACGGGGTACGGCTACACCTTC. Translated: CASSQDTGYGYTF.

This rearrangement joins TRBV28 to TRBJ1-4; TRBD1 agrees at 9 bases. The germline gives CDR1 MDHEN, CDR2 SYDVKM. Trimming took 6 bases from V and 8 from J; bases not matched to a gene: 13. This CDR3 has 16 amino acids. The CDR3 region is CASSRGPGQGEEKLFF. CDR3 DNA sequence: TGTGCCAGCAGCAGGGGACCGGGACAGGGCGAGGAAAAACTGTTTTTT.

This clone was detected a few times. This chain joins TRBV7-2 and TRBJ2-7; no clear D gene. The V end lost 3 bases, the J end lost 2 bases, and 8 bases lay between the germline ends. The CDR3 has 13 residues. Germline loops: CDR1 SGHTA, CDR2 FQGNSA. The CDR3 sequence is CASSFAATYEQYV. CDR3 DNA: TGTGCCAGCAGCTTCGCAGCGACCTACGAGCAGTACGTC.

CDR3 in amino acids: CASRLGNTEAFF. In DNA, the CDR3 is TGTGCCAGCAGACTAGGTAACACTGAAGCTTTCTTT. The chain combines TRBV6-5 with TRBJ1-1; D is ambiguous. Between the trimmed V and J ends, which lost 6 bases and 2 bases, there was a span of 7 bases. The V gene's germline CDR1 is MNHEY and CDR2 SVGAGI. The CDR3 has 12 residues.

Regarding this clone: The junction departs from the called germline gene at one end, perhaps through a read error. The V call is TRBV7-9, the J call TRBJ2-3; 10 bases map to TRBD2. The CDR3 consists of 12 residues. From germline, CDR1 is SEHNR and CDR2 FQNEAQ (reference sequence). Here the CDR3 reads CASSITTSGASF. For the CDR3, the DNA is TGTGCCAGCAGCATTACTACTAGCGGGGCCAGTTTT.

The rearrangement links TRBV2 to TRBJ2-3; no reliable D call. The CDR3 has 12 residues. Germline assignment: CDR1 SNHLY and CDR2 FYNNEI. Trimming took 4 bases from V and 3 from J, leaving 5 bases between them. The CDR3 here is CASSAVTDTQYF. The CDR3 nucleotides are TGTGCCAGCAGTGCTGTAACAGATACGCAGTATTTT.

This chain joins TRBV11-2 and TRBJ2-2; 7 bases match TRBD1. The germline gives CDR1 SGHAT, CDR2 FQNNGV. The V and J ends lost 7 bases and 5 bases, in that order; junction bases with no gene match: 10. The CDR3 spans 15 residues. CDR3 nucleotide sequence: TGTGCCAGCATCGAACCCGGGACAGCGACCGGGGAGCTGTTTTTT. Translating gives CASIEPGTATGELFF.

The chain carries TRBV28 and TRBJ2-7; D may be TRBD1 (6 bases). V dropped 5 bases and J dropped 4 bases, with 9 bases sitting between them. In germline, CDR1 is MDHEN, CDR2 SYDVKM. This CDR3 spans 12 amino acids. The CDR3 reads CASSQQGYEQYV. CDR3 nucleotide sequence: TGTGCCAGCAGTCAACAGGGATACGAGCAGTACGTC.

This clone was seen a few times. The J gene is TRBJ2-1, the V gene TRBV6-5; 7 bases line up with TRBD1. The J segment lost 4 bases and the V segment lost 2 bases, leaving 5 bases of the junction unmatched. From germline, CDR1 is MNHEY and CDR2 SVGAGI. This CDR3 region has 15 residues. The CDR3 DNA reads as TGTGCCAGCAGTTACGGGGACAGAGAATACAATGAGCAGTTCTTC. Its translation: CASSYGDREYNEQFF.

The chain links TRBV19 to TRBJ1-6; D gene ambiguous. The CDR3 has 14 amino acids. Germline-derived CDR1 and CDR2 are LNHDA and SQIVND (reference sequence). Trimming cost V 7 bases and J 6 bases, with 13 bases left between them. The CDR3 region is CASTRETRNSPLHF. The CDR3 DNA follows: TGTGCCAGTACGAGGGAGACGCGTAATTCACCCCTCCACTTT.

In its sample, this clone was seen a few times. The V gene is TRBV4-3, the J gene TRBJ2-7, with a tentative D call TRBD2 (5 bases). CDR1 and CDR2 from the germline V gene are LGHNA and YSLEER. The CDR3 covers 15 residues. V lost 0 bases and J 5 bases, leaving 14 bases between the germline ends. This chain's CDR3 is CASSQDLPGINEQYF. As DNA, the CDR3 is TGCGCCAGCAGCCAAGATCTCCCGGGGATTAACGAGCAGTACTTC.